This is a list of T cell receptor beta chains from one sample in a study of naive and memory T cell subsets. TCRdb independently ran MiXCR on the 5' RACE reads; one entry per CDR3 protein. The sample has tens of thousands of distinct CDR3 sequences, roughly a quarter seen once. The receptors were sampled from a female donor in good health. CDR3s include the opening cysteine and the closing phenylalanine or tryptophan. The D gene is left open where the match is weak. Clone size is given for some rows only: seen once, a few or many times, or a class if the clone is expanded.

>TRBJ1-2|NA|many|TRBV12-5
TGTGCTAGTGGTCGGGGGCAGGTATGGGGCTACACCTTC
CASGRGQVWGYTF
>TRBJ2-7|NA|many|TRBV4-3
TGCGCCAGCAGCCAGGGGCTAGCGTTGACCTACGAGCAGTACTTC
CASSQGLALTYEQYF
>TRBJ1-2|TRBD1|few|TRBV29-1
TGCAGCGCCGTGGACAGGTTCTATGGCTACACCTTC
CSAVDRFYGYTF
>TRBJ2-2|NA|few|TRBV29-1
TGCAGCGTTTCTCAGGCTTCCGGGGAGCTGTTTTTT
CSVSQASGELFF
>TRBJ2-3|NA|NA|TRBV27
TGTGCCGTGGGTGGCCAGTATTTT
CAVGGQYF
>TRBJ2-1|TRBD2|NA|TRBV29-1
TGCAGCGTTGACCGACTAGCGGTCTACAATGAGCAGTTCTTC
CSVDRLAVYNEQFF
>TRBJ1-5|TRBD1|NA|TRBV20-1
TGCAGTGCTAGAGCAGGGGGCTTTGTTCAGCCCCAGCATTTT
CSARAGGFVQPQHF
>TRBJ2-1|TRBD2|medium-sized|TRBV12-5
TGTGCTAGTGGAGAACAAAGCGGGACCAATGAGCAGTTCTTC
CASGEQSGTNEQFF
>TRBJ1-1|NA|NA|TRBV6-5
TGTGCCAGCAGAGGAACAGGGACGAACACTGAAGCTTTCTTT
CASRGTGTNTEAFF
>TRBJ2-7|TRBD2|many|TRBV9
TGTGCCAGCAGCCCCCCCGGGGGGGCCTACGAGCAGTACTTC
CASSPPGGAYEQYF
>TRBJ2-1|NA|many|TRBV20-1
TGCAGTGCTTACGGTGTTGAGCAGTTCTTC
CSAYGVEQFF
>TRBJ2-7|TRBD2|many|TRBV11-2
TGTGCCAGCAGCTCATTAGCGGGAGGCGAGCAGTACTTC
CASSSLAGGEQYF
>TRBJ2-7|NA|NA|TRBV20-1
TGCAGTGCTAGAGCGGCTAACAAAAACTACGAGCAGTACTTC
CSARAANKNYEQYF
>TRBJ2-3|TRBD2|NA|TRBV27
TGTGCCAGCAGTTCACGGACTAGCGGGGCGTCCCCTAGCACAGATACGCAGTATTTT
CASSSRTSGASPSTDTQYF
>TRBJ2-1|TRBD1|few|TRBV20-1
TGCAGTGCCTGGGACAGTTACTACAATGAGCAGTTCTTC
CSAWDSYYNEQFF
>TRBJ2-3|NA|NA|TRBV20-1
TGCAGTGCAGCCCGGAGAGTTCCAGATACGCAGTATTTT
CSAARRVPDTQYF
>TRBJ2-7|NA|NA|TRBV5-5
TGTGCCAGCAGCACCTCCTACGAGCAGTACTTC
CASSTSYEQYF
>TRBJ1-2|NA|many|TRBV15
TGTGCCACCAGCAGAGGGGACGCATCCTATGGCTACACCTTC
CATSRGDASYGYTF
>TRBJ1-3|NA|NA|TRBV9
TGTGCCAGCAGCCCCCACCCTCCCCCCGGTGGAAACACCATATATTTT
CASSPHPPPGGNTIYF
>TRBJ2-1|NA|many|TRBV4-1
TGCGCCAGCAGCCAACTCTCTGCGTCCGGGTACAATGAGCAGTTCTTC
CASSQLSASGYNEQFF